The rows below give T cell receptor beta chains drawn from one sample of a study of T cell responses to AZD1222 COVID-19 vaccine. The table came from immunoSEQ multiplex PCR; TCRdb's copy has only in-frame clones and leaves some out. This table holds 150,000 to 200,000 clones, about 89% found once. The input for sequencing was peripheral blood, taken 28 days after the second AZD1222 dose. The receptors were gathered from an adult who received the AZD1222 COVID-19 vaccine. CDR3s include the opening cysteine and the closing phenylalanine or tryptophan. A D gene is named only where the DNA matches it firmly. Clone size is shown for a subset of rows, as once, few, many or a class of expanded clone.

CDR3aa: CASSIRSGAGYEQYF
CDR3nt: TGTGCCAGTAGTATAAGGAGTGGCGCGGGCTACGAGCAGTACTTC
j_gene: TRBJ2-7
abundance: .
d_gene: .
v_gene: TRBV19

CDR3aa: CASSFGDRRNSPLHF
CDR3nt: TGTGCCAGCAGCTTTGGGGACCGGCGTAATTCACCCCTCCACTTT
j_gene: TRBJ1-6
abundance: .
d_gene: .
v_gene: TRBV7-6

CDR3aa: CASSLGTGGYNQPQHF
CDR3nt: TGTGCCAGCAGCCTTGGGACAGGGGGCTACAATCAGCCCCAGCATTTT
j_gene: TRBJ1-5
abundance: .
d_gene: TRBD1
v_gene: TRBV3-1/TRBV3-2

CDR3aa: CASSPWGRGSDIQYF
CDR3nt: TGTGCCAGCAGCCCCTGGGGCAGGGGCTCGGACATTCAGTACTTC
j_gene: TRBJ2-4
abundance: .
d_gene: .
v_gene: TRBV9

CDR3aa: CASTGANVLTF
CDR3nt: TGTGCCAGCACCGGGGCCAACGTCCTGACTTTC
j_gene: TRBJ2-6
abundance: .
d_gene: .
v_gene: TRBV11-2

CDR3aa: CASSPQFSGANVLTF
CDR3nt: TGCGCCAGCAGCCCTCAGTTCTCTGGGGCCAACGTCCTGACTTTC
j_gene: TRBJ2-6
abundance: .
d_gene: .
v_gene: TRBV4-3

CDR3aa: CASQETNTGELFF
CDR3nt: TGTGCCAGCCAAGAGACGAACACCGGGGAGCTGTTTTTT
j_gene: TRBJ2-2
abundance: .
d_gene: .
v_gene: TRBV6-5

CDR3aa: CASSRLGSGSTDTQYF
CDR3nt: TGTGCCAGCAGTCGACTCGGTAGCGGGAGCACAGATACGCAGTATTTT
j_gene: TRBJ2-3
abundance: .
d_gene: TRBD2
v_gene: TRBV6-6

CDR3aa: CASSLTGDDRALNQPQHF
CDR3nt: TGTGCCAGCAGCTTAACGGGGGACGACAGGGCACTCAATCAGCCCCAGCATTTT
j_gene: TRBJ1-5
abundance: .
d_gene: TRBD1
v_gene: TRBV7-3

CDR3aa: CAWSGGRLGNEQFF
CDR3nt: TGTGCCTGGAGTGGGGGTAGGCTAGGGAATGAGCAGTTCTTC
j_gene: TRBJ2-1
abundance: .
d_gene: .
v_gene: TRBV30

CDR3aa: CASSQEGGFWFEKLFF
CDR3nt: TGCGCCAGCAGCCAAGAAGGAGGGTTTTGGTTTGAAAAACTGTTTTTT
j_gene: TRBJ1-4
abundance: .
d_gene: .
v_gene: TRBV4-1

CDR3aa: CASSIAVRDTQYF
CDR3nt: TGTGCCAGTAGTATAGCTGTGAGGGATACGCAGTATTTT
j_gene: TRBJ2-3
abundance: .
d_gene: .
v_gene: TRBV19

CDR3aa: CASSQAYTSGKPYNEQFF
CDR3nt: TGTGCCAGCAGCCAAGCCTATACTAGCGGGAAACCCTACAATGAGCAGTTCTTC
j_gene: TRBJ2-1
abundance: .
d_gene: TRBD2
v_gene: TRBV3-1/TRBV3-2

CDR3aa: CASSHPAGGVNEQFF
CDR3nt: TGCGCCAGCAGCCACCCAGCGGGAGGGGTCAATGAGCAGTTCTTC
j_gene: TRBJ2-1
abundance: .
d_gene: TRBD2
v_gene: TRBV4-1

CDR3aa: CASRLLAGLDTQYF
CDR3nt: TGTGCCAGCAGGTTACTAGCGGGACTAGATACGCAGTATTTT
j_gene: TRBJ2-3
abundance: .
d_gene: TRBD2
v_gene: TRBV7-2

CDR3aa: CASSLSRRDSPLHF
CDR3nt: TGTGCCAGCAGCTTATCCCGGCGGGATTCACCCCTCCACTTT
j_gene: TRBJ1-6
abundance: .
d_gene: .
v_gene: TRBV7-9

CDR3aa: CASSLAETLTDTQYF
CDR3nt: TGTGCCAGCAGCTTGGCAGAGACTCTTACAGATACGCAGTATTTT
j_gene: TRBJ2-3
abundance: .
d_gene: .
v_gene: TRBV5-6

CDR3aa: CATSDYGETQYF
CDR3nt: TGTGCCACCAGTGATTACGGTGAGACCCAGTACTTC
j_gene: TRBJ2-5
abundance: few
d_gene: .
v_gene: TRBV24-1

CDR3aa: CASKRAGLAGANVLTF
CDR3nt: TGTGCCAGCAAGCGGGCAGGGTTAGCTGGGGCCAACGTCCTGACTTTC
j_gene: TRBJ2-6
abundance: .
d_gene: .
v_gene: TRBV7-8

CDR3aa: CASSQVGQSGRPQHF
CDR3nt: TGCGCCAGCAGCCAAGTGGGACAGAGTGGGAGGCCCCAGCATTTT
j_gene: TRBJ1-5
abundance: .
d_gene: TRBD1
v_gene: TRBV4-1

CDR3aa: CASSLYTSGVGTQYF
CDR3nt: TGTGCCAGCAGCTTGTACACTAGCGGGGTGGGGACCCAGTACTTC
j_gene: TRBJ2-5
abundance: .
d_gene: TRBD2
v_gene: TRBV5-4

CDR3aa: CASSYMGGTTEAFF
CDR3nt: TGTGCCAGCAGTTACATGGGAGGGACCACTGAAGCTTTCTTT
j_gene: TRBJ1-1
abundance: .
d_gene: .
v_gene: TRBV6-2/TRBV6-3

CDR3aa: CASSARRDYGYTF
CDR3nt: TGTGCCAGCAGTGCACGACGGGACTATGGCTACACCTTC
j_gene: TRBJ1-2
abundance: .
d_gene: .
v_gene: TRBV6-2/TRBV6-3

CDR3aa: CASSVYRVGPNYEQYF
CDR3nt: TGTGCCAGCAGTGTATACAGGGTAGGGCCCAACTACGAGCAGTACTTC
j_gene: TRBJ2-7
abundance: .
d_gene: .
v_gene: TRBV6-1

CDR3aa: CASSWSSYNEQFF
CDR3nt: TGTGCCAGCAGCTGGAGTTCCTACAATGAGCAGTTCTTC
j_gene: TRBJ2-1
abundance: .
d_gene: .
v_gene: TRBV7-6

CDR3aa: CATAGQTNTGELFF
CDR3nt: TGCGCCACCGCGGGACAGACGAACACCGGGGAGCTGTTTTTT
j_gene: TRBJ2-2
abundance: .
d_gene: .
v_gene: TRBV10-1

CDR3aa: CASSSQQVLGGETQYF
CDR3nt: TGTGCCAGCAGTTCTCAGCAGGTCCTAGGGGGAGAGACCCAGTACTTC
j_gene: TRBJ2-5
abundance: once
d_gene: .
v_gene: TRBV7-8

CDR3aa: CASSLGHTQYF
CDR3nt: TGTGCCAGCAGTCTTGGACATACGCAGTATTTT
j_gene: TRBJ2-3
abundance: .
d_gene: .
v_gene: TRBV28

CDR3aa: CASSPQREVPTEAFF
CDR3nt: TGTGCCAGCTCACCACAGAGGGAGGTTCCCACTGAAGCTTTCTTT
j_gene: TRBJ1-1
abundance: .
d_gene: .
v_gene: TRBV18

CDR3aa: CASSLGVSQETQYF
CDR3nt: TGTGCCAGCAGCTTAGGGGTTTCTCAAGAGACCCAGTACTTC
j_gene: TRBJ2-5
abundance: .
d_gene: .
v_gene: TRBV11-2

CDR3aa: CASRGNRGNEQYF
CDR3nt: TGTGCCAGTAGGGGAAACAGGGGGAACGAGCAGTACTTC
j_gene: TRBJ2-7
abundance: .
d_gene: TRBD1
v_gene: TRBV19

CDR3aa: CASSLVVGLGQPQHF
CDR3nt: TGTGCCAGCAGCTTAGTAGTAGGGCTAGGTCAGCCCCAGCATTTT
j_gene: TRBJ1-5
abundance: few
d_gene: .
v_gene: TRBV7-2

CDR3aa: CASSLLGQPQHF
CDR3nt: TGTGCCAGCAGTTTGCTTGGACAGCCCCAGCATTTT
j_gene: TRBJ1-5
abundance: .
d_gene: .
v_gene: TRBV12-3/TRBV12-4

CDR3aa: CASSPRVGTDTQYF
CDR3nt: TGTGCCAGCAGCCCTCGAGTGGGAACAGATACGCAGTATTTT
j_gene: TRBJ2-3
abundance: once
d_gene: .
v_gene: TRBV7-9

CDR3aa: CASSLDRGEAFF
CDR3nt: TGTGCCAGCAGCTTAGACAGGGGTGAAGCTTTCTTT
j_gene: TRBJ1-1
abundance: .
d_gene: .
v_gene: TRBV11-2

CDR3aa: CASSFKGRARDQPQHF
CDR3nt: TGTGCCAGCAGTTTTAAGGGGAGGGCGAGGGATCAGCCCCAGCATTTT
j_gene: TRBJ1-5
abundance: .
d_gene: .
v_gene: TRBV6-6

CDR3aa: CASIGQRVNTGELFF
CDR3nt: TGTGCCAGCATTGGACAGAGAGTTAACACCGGGGAGCTGTTTTTT
j_gene: TRBJ2-2
abundance: .
d_gene: .
v_gene: TRBV7-3

CDR3aa: CASSSGTLPQETQYF
CDR3nt: TGTGCCAGCAGTTCCGGGACCCTCCCCCAAGAGACCCAGTACTTC
j_gene: TRBJ2-5
abundance: .
d_gene: .
v_gene: TRBV6-2/TRBV6-3

CDR3aa: CASSLVSGGGSYEQYF
CDR3nt: TGTGCCAGCAGCTTGGTTTCCGGCGGAGGGTCCTACGAGCAGTACTTC
j_gene: TRBJ2-7
abundance: .
d_gene: .
v_gene: TRBV5-5

CDR3aa: CASGTTAYEQYF
CDR3nt: TGTGCCAGCGGAACGACCGCCTACGAGCAGTACTTC
j_gene: TRBJ2-7
abundance: .
d_gene: .
v_gene: TRBV5-5

CDR3aa: CASSKGERKTEAFF
CDR3nt: TGTGCCAGCAGCAAAGGGGAGCGGAAAACTGAAGCTTTCTTT
j_gene: TRBJ1-1
abundance: .
d_gene: .
v_gene: TRBV21-1

CDR3aa: CASSPHAGETQYF
CDR3nt: TGTGCCAGCTCACCACACGCGGGGGAGACCCAGTACTTC
j_gene: TRBJ2-5
abundance: .
d_gene: .
v_gene: TRBV18

CDR3aa: CASTTAGQFASLSNSPLHF
CDR3nt: TGTGCCAGCACTACCGCGGGACAGTTCGCGAGTTTGTCTAATTCACCCCTCCACTTT
j_gene: TRBJ1-6
abundance: .
d_gene: TRBD1
v_gene: TRBV2

CDR3aa: CASSLTPTGNTEAFF
CDR3nt: TGTGCCAGCAGCTTAACCCCGACAGGGAACACTGAAGCTTTCTTT
j_gene: TRBJ1-1
abundance: once
d_gene: .
v_gene: TRBV7-3

CDR3aa: CASSEAHGEKLFF
CDR3nt: TGTGCCAGCAGTGAAGCCCACGGTGAAAAACTGTTTTTT
j_gene: TRBJ1-4
abundance: .
d_gene: .
v_gene: TRBV6-1

CDR3aa: CASSPVRATNEKLFF
CDR3nt: TGTGCCAGCTCACCAGTCCGGGCTACTAATGAAAAACTGTTTTTT
j_gene: TRBJ1-4
abundance: .
d_gene: .
v_gene: TRBV18

CDR3aa: CASSTYREETQYF
CDR3nt: TGTGCCAGCAGCACCTACAGGGAAGAGACCCAGTACTTC
j_gene: TRBJ2-5
abundance: .
d_gene: .
v_gene: TRBV7-2

CDR3aa: CASSLRWTGNTEAFF
CDR3nt: TGTGCCAGCAGCTTGAGGTGGACAGGGAACACTGAAGCTTTCTTT
j_gene: TRBJ1-1
abundance: few
d_gene: TRBD1
v_gene: TRBV5-8

CDR3aa: CASSPGGVSSYNSPLHF
CDR3nt: TGCGCCAGCAGCCCCGGGGGGGTGAGCTCCTATAATTCACCCCTCCACTTT
j_gene: TRBJ1-6
abundance: .
d_gene: .
v_gene: TRBV5-1

CDR3aa: CASSYSPAQSYEQYF
CDR3nt: TGTGCCAGCAGTTACTCTCCAGCACAGTCCTACGAGCAGTACTTC
j_gene: TRBJ2-7
abundance: .
d_gene: .
v_gene: TRBV6-5

CDR3aa: CASSLGYRSYNEQFF
CDR3nt: TGCGCCAGCAGCTTGGGGTATCGCTCCTACAATGAGCAGTTCTTC
j_gene: TRBJ2-1
abundance: few
d_gene: .
v_gene: TRBV5-1

CDR3aa: CASFPRKGMNTEAFF
CDR3nt: TGTGCCAGCTTCCCTCGGAAAGGGATGAACACTGAAGCTTTCTTT
j_gene: TRBJ1-1
abundance: .
d_gene: .
v_gene: TRBV6-5

CDR3aa: CASSSSGAVYGYTF
CDR3nt: TGCGCCAGCAGCTCCAGCGGGGCCGTTTATGGCTACACCTTC
j_gene: TRBJ1-2
abundance: once
d_gene: .
v_gene: TRBV5-1

CDR3aa: CASSSGTGHEKLFF
CDR3nt: TGTGCCAGCAGCTCCGGGACGGGTCATGAAAAACTGTTTTTT
j_gene: TRBJ1-4
abundance: few
d_gene: .
v_gene: TRBV5-4

CDR3aa: CASSPTGPNTEAFF
CDR3nt: TGTGCCAGCAGCCCGACCGGCCCAAACACTGAAGCTTTCTTT
j_gene: TRBJ1-1
abundance: .
d_gene: .
v_gene: TRBV7-9

CDR3aa: CASSFGRDNYGYTF
CDR3nt: TGTGCCAGCAGCTTCGGCAGGGATAACTATGGCTACACCTTC
j_gene: TRBJ1-2
abundance: .
d_gene: .
v_gene: TRBV7-8

CDR3aa: CASSPGQATDTQYF
CDR3nt: TGTGCCAGCAGCCCCGGCCAGGCGACAGATACGCAGTATTTT
j_gene: TRBJ2-3
abundance: .
d_gene: .
v_gene: TRBV7-8